Below, one T cell receptor beta chain is given with its context. No cognate antigen has been identified for it. The record has no base qualities; no much larger clone is one base away. This sample was included in a study of radiotherapy plus CTLA-4 blockade in lung cancer listed by TCRdb under 2018. For the wider study: Among enrolled patients, roughly 17% had an objective response and about 30% reached disease control.

Receptors were amplified or captured by the immunoSEQ multiplex PCR assay. TCRdb obtained this table from immuneACCESS and retained in-frame rearrangements with V and J assigned. These tables miss some clones; where compared with another copy, unresolved V genes account for less than half of the shortfall, and the remainder is unexplained. This sample gives 45,000 to 55,000 clones in total; approximately 86% of them show up just once. Together, the top ten hold under 20% of the sample. Counted from cysteine to phenylalanine, this CDR3 has 12 amino acids. Only the CDR3 part of the read is kept: 36 bases, read in frame from the first base. V is pared back by 5 bases and J by 3 bases, with 4 bases lying between the germline termini. CDR1 and CDR2 (MNHNS, SASEGT) derive from the germline V gene. Focal radiation therapy combined with CTLA-4 blockade (ipilimumab) was tested in patients with chemo-refractory metastatic non-small-cell lung cancer.

General study outcomes and caveats: After treatment with radiotherapy and ipilimumab, TCR clones that came from tumors expanded in the peripheral blood. The strongest predictors of response were reported to be early dynamic shifts in blood T cell clones along with a rise in serum interferon-beta following radiation.

Sequencing was performed on peripheral blood, taken from a patient treated with radiotherapy plus ipilimumab. This TCR was recovered from a human donor with non-small cell lung cancer that progressed on radiotherapy plus ipilimumab. Some clones in this sample may be carry-over from other donors' samples. The rearranged segments are TRBV6-1 and TRBJ1-4; no D gene is confidently identified. The nucleotide sequence is TGTGCCAGCAGTATATCTAATGAAAAACTGTTTTTT. This is translated as CASSISNEKLFF.